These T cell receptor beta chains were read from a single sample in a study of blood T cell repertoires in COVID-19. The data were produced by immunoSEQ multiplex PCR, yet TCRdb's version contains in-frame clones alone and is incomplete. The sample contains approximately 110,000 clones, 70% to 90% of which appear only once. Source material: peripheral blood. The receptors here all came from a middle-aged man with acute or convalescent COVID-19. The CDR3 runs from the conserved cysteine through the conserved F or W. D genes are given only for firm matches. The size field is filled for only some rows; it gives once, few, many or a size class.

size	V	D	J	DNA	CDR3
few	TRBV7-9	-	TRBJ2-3	TGTGCCAGCACCCTCACCGGGACTAGCACAGATACGCAGTATTTT	CASTLTGTSTDTQYF
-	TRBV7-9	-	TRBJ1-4	TGTGCCAGCAGCCCGGACAGTGCAACTAATGAAAAACTGTTTTTT	CASSPDSATNEKLFF
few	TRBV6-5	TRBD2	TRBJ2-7	TGTGCCAGCAGTTCCAGGAGTGGCGGGGGAGGGAACGAGCAGTACTTC	CASSSRSGGGGNEQYF
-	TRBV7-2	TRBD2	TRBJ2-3	TGTGCCAGCAGCTTCTTAGCGGGGGGGAGCACAGATACGCAGTATTTT	CASSFLAGGSTDTQYF
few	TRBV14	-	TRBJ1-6	TGTGCCAGCAGCCCACAGCTCCCAGGGAATTCACCCCTCCACTTT	CASSPQLPGNSPLHF
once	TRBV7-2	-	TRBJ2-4	TGTGCCAGCAGCTTAAGTCAGGGGAATGTCGTGACCAAAAACATTCAGTACTTC	CASSLSQGNVVTKNIQYF
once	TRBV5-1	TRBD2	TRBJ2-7	TGCGCCAGCAGCCGGGAGGGCTACGAGCAGTACTTC	CASSREGYEQYF
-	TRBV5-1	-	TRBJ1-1	TGCGCCAGCAGCCGCAGGGATTTGAACACTGAAGCTTTCTTT	CASSRRDLNTEAFF
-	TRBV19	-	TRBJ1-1	TGTGCCAGTATAAACCACAGGGAAACTGAAGCTTTCTTT	CASINHRETEAFF
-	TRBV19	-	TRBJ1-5	TGTGCCAGTAGTAATACAGGGTATCAGCCCCAGCATTTT	CASSNTGYQPQHF
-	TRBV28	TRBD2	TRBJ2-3	TGTGCCAGCAGCTCCCCGGGACTAGTCACAGATACGCAGTATTTT	CASSSPGLVTDTQYF
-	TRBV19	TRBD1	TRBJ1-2	TGTGCCAGTACCCCGACAGGGGGTCGCTCTGGCTACACCTTC	CASTPTGGRSGYTF
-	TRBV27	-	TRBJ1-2	TGTGCCAGCAGTTTATCGGGGGGGGTCTACACCTTC	CASSLSGGVYTF
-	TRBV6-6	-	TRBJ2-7	TGTGCCAGCAGTTCCGCGGACAGCCCTCCCTACGAGCAGTACTTC	CASSSADSPPYEQYF
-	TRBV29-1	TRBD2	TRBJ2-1	TGCAGCGTTGGAGTGGTTCTAGCGGGATACAATGAGCAGTTCTTC	CSVGVVLAGYNEQFF
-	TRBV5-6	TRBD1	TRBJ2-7	TGTGCCAGCAGCCCTCCGGGACAGGGGTCCTACGAGCAGTACTTC	CASSPPGQGSYEQYF
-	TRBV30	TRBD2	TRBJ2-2	TGTGCCTGGAGGCGGGAGGGCCGAAACACCGGGGAGCTGTTTTTT	CAWRREGRNTGELFF
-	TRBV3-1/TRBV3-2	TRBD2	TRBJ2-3	TGTGCCAGCAGCCCCGGGGAGCGGGGGGGGGCGGATACGCAGTATTTT	CASSPGERGGADTQYF
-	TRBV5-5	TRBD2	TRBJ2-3	TGTGCCAGCAGCTTCGGCGACGGGGGGGTCACAGATACGCAGTATTTT	CASSFGDGGVTDTQYF
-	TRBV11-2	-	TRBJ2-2	TGTGCCAGCAGCTTACTGGGACCAGGAGGGGGCCTAGCCGGGGAGCTGTTTTTT	CASSLLGPGGGLAGELFF
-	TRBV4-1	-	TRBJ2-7	TGCGCCAGCAGCCAAGGGGGTAGCGGTCGCTACGAGCAGTACTTC	CASSQGGSGRYEQYF
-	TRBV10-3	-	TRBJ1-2	TGTGCCATCAGTTCAGGGGACCCTTATGGCTACACCTTC	CAISSGDPYGYTF
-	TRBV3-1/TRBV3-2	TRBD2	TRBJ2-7	TGTGCCAGCAGCCAGCTAGCGGGGGGTTCCTACGAGCAGTACTTC	CASSQLAGGSYEQYF
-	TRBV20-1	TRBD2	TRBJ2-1	TGCAGTGCTAGTCCGCTAGCGGGAGGCTTAGGCCGGGAGCAGTTCTTC	CSASPLAGGLGREQFF
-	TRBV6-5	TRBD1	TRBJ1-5	TGTGCCAGCAGCCGCGCAGGGGGCCGCAATCAGCCCCAGCATTTT	CASSRAGGRNQPQHF
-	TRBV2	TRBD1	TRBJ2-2	TGTGCCAGCAGGCCACAGGGGGCGCCCGGGGAGCTGTTTTTT	CASRPQGAPGELFF
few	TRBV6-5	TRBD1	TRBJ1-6	TGTGCCAGCCGTTTCGGTCGGGGACAGGGTAATTCACCCCTCCACTTT	CASRFGRGQGNSPLHF
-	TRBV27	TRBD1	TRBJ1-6	TGTGCCAGCAGTTCCGAGGGGGCTTCAAATTCACCCCTCCACTTT	CASSSEGASNSPLHF
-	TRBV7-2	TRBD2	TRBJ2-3	TGTGCCAGCAGCGTCCCGGGACTAGCGGGAGGGATTACGCAGTATTTT	CASSVPGLAGGITQYF
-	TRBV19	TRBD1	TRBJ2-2	TGTGCCAGTAGGGACCACGGGACAGGGAACACCGGGGAGCTGTTTTTT	CASRDHGTGNTGELFF
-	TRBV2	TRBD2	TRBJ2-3	TGTGCCACCACTCGGGAGGCAGATACGCAGTATTTT	CATTREADTQYF
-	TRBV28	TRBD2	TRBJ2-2	TGTGCCAGCAGTTCCGGGACTAGCGGGACCGGGGAGCTGTTTTTT	CASSSGTSGTGELFF
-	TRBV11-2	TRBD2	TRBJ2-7	TGTGCCAGCAGCTTAGGGGGGGGAGTGCAGTACTTC	CASSLGGGVQYF
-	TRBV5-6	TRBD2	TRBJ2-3	TGTGCCAGCAGCTTGTTGGCAGCGGGAAGATCAGATACGCAGTATTTT	CASSLLAAGRSDTQYF
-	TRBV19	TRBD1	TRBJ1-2	TGTGCCAGTAGCCCTCAGGGGGATTATGGCTACACCTTC	CASSPQGDYGYTF
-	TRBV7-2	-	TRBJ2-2	TGTGCCAGCAGCTTAGAGGGGTTCGGGGAGCTGTTTTTT	CASSLEGFGELFF
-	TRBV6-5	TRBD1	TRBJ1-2	TGTGCCAGCAGCCGTGACAGGGAACCTAACTATGGCTACACCTTC	CASSRDREPNYGYTF
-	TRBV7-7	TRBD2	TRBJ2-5	TGTGCTAGCAGCTTAGGTAGCGGGAGTGGGAAAGAGACCCAGTACTTC	CASSLGSGSGKETQYF
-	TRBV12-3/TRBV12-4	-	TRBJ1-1	TGTGCCAGCAGTTTGGGCACGTCTGCTGAAGCTTTCTTT	CASSLGTSAEAFF
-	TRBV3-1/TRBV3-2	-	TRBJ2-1	TGTGCCAGCAGCCTGACACTCTACAATGAGCAGTTCTTC	CASSLTLYNEQFF
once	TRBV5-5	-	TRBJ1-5	TGTGCCAGCAGCCCGGACAACCCGAATCAGCCCCAGCATTTT	CASSPDNPNQPQHF
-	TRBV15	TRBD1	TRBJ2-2	TGTGCCACCAGCAGGGGACAGCCAAACACCGGGGAGCTGTTTTTT	CATSRGQPNTGELFF
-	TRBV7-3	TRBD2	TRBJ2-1	TGTGCCAGCAGCCAACAACCGGGACTAGCGCTTCATGAGCAGTTCTTC	CASSQQPGLALHEQFF
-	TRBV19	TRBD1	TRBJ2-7	TGTGCCAGTACCGACAGGGATAGCTCCTACGAGCAGTACTTC	CASTDRDSSYEQYF
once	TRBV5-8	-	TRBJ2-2	TGTGCCAGCAGCCGGACTAGGGGGACCGCCGGGGAGCTGTTTTTT	CASSRTRGTAGELFF
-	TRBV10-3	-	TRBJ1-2	TGTGCCATCAGTGAGGGGCAGTGGGGCTACACCTTC	CAISEGQWGYTF